The 3 T cell receptor beta chains presented below share a single source sample, sequenced in a study of regulatory T cells in long-lasting Graves disease. The time point is: persistent/refractory GD, antithyroid drugs over 5 years with positive TRAb. The TCR library was made from RNA extracted from PBMCs. Both iRepertoire HTBI primers and Arm-PCR of CDR3 regions were used to build the TCR beta libraries. TCRdb used MiXCR to reprocess the multiplex PCR reads, holding one entry per CDR3 protein. The sample has hundreds of thousands of distinct CDR3 sequences; about 21% are singletons. The source material was peripheral blood mononuclear cells (PBMCs), sampled when the disease was refractory, from a patient treated with antithyroid drugs. The receptor source for this set is a female donor with Graves disease.

This clonotype appeared once. Just one base apart from a much larger clone, this may be a read error. Since the CDR3 does not end with the conserved phenylalanine or tryptophan, this likely comes from a read error. The J gene is TRBJ1-1, the V gene TRBV28, with 8 bases fitting TRBD1. Germline assignment: CDR1 MDHEN and CDR2 SYDVKM. V trimming: 6 bases; J trimming: 6 bases; junction bases outside the gene matches: 9. CDR3 length: 14 residues. The CDR3 spells CASSLRGRGPEAFL. The CDR3 DNA reads TGTGCCAGCAGCCTCAGGGGGCGAGGGCCTGAAGCTTTCCTT.

This clonotype came up many times. The chain combines TRBV7-8 with TRBJ1-2; D unclear. Germline CDR1 reads SGHVS; CDR2 reads FQNEAQ. The CDR3 loop spans 15 amino acids. The ends were cut back, 4 bases at V and 4 bases at J, with 16 bases in the middle. CDR3 protein: CASSSQLNPTYGYTF. CDR3 coding DNA: TGTGCCAGCAGCTCCCAGTTGAATCCAACCTATGGCTACACCTTC.

V usage is TRBV6-1 and J usage is TRBJ2-6; 9 bases agree with TRBD1. There are 17 residues in the CDR3. Germline CDR1 and CDR2: MNHNS and SASEGT. The V and J ends lost 5 bases and 0 bases, in that order; junction bases with no gene match: 5. The CDR3 reads CASSRDRAISGANVLTF. CDR3 sequence (DNA): TGTGCCAGCAGTCGGGACAGGGCCATCTCTGGGGCCAACGTCCTGACTTTC.